This is a list of T cell receptor beta chains from one sample in a study of OX40 agonist ivuxolimab in advanced cancers. TCRdb's table, derived via immunoSEQ multiplex PCR, lists solely in-frame clones and lacks some. The profile shows about 74,000 clones, around 80% of them singletons. The specimen comprised CD4+ or CD8+ T cells sorted from blood, sampled in a trial of the OX40 agonist ivuxolimab. The receptors stem from an adult with an advanced solid tumor such as melanoma, head and neck, liver or kidney cancer. Both conserved end residues are part of each CDR3. Fields, in order: J gene, V gene, clone size, D gene, CDR3 protein, CDR3 DNA. The D gene is left open where the match is weak. A clone size is listed for some rows: how often the clone was seen (once, few, many), or a class if it is expanded.

TRBJ2-2	TRBV5-4	many	.	CASSPSWVGELFF	TGTGCCAGCAGCCCAAGTTGGGTCGGGGAGCTGTTTTTT
TRBJ2-4	TRBV29-1	.	.	CSGTTDWTDLQYF	TGCAGCGGAACGACGGACTGGACGGACCTCCAGTACTTC
TRBJ1-6	TRBV28	.	TRBD1	CASRLTGSNNSPLHF	TGTGCCAGCAGGCTGACAGGGAGTAATAATTCACCCCTCCACTTT
TRBJ1-2	TRBV10-3	.	.	CATEGNYGYTF	TGTGCAACAGAAGGCAACTATGGCTACACCTTC
TRBJ1-4	TRBV6-1	.	.	CASSERGGEVEKLFF	TGTGCCAGCAGTGAGAGGGGGGGCGAGGTTGAAAAACTGTTTTTT
TRBJ2-7	TRBV28	.	.	CASCLLHFVLKSYEQYF	TGTGCCAGCTGTCTCCTTCACTTTGTCCTAAAATCCTACGAGCAGTACTTC
TRBJ1-3	TRBV5-1	.	TRBD1	CASSPGTGLNTIYF	TGCGCCAGCAGCCCCGGGACAGGACTAAACACCATATATTTT
TRBJ2-7	TRBV10-3	.	.	CAISTGSSYEQYF	TGTGCCATCAGTACAGGATCTTCCTACGAGCAGTACTTC
TRBJ1-1	TRBV10-3	once	.	CAIRVGAEAFF	TGTGCCATCCGGGTCGGAGCTGAAGCTTTCTTT
TRBJ1-1	TRBV4-1	.	.	CASSQGYIGGREDTEAFF	TGCGCCAGCAGCCAAGGATACATCGGGGGCAGGGAGGACACTGAAGCTTTCTTT
TRBJ2-7	TRBV18	.	TRBD1	CASSPPDRGYEQYF	TGTGCCAGCTCACCACCCGACAGGGGCTACGAGCAGTACTTC
TRBJ1-2	TRBV28	.	.	CASGDRIYGYTF	TGTGCCAGCGGTGACAGGATCTATGGCTACACCTTC
TRBJ1-5	TRBV6-1	.	.	CASSEYHYPGNQPQHF	TGTGCCAGCAGTGAATACCACTATCCGGGGAATCAGCCCCAGCATTTT